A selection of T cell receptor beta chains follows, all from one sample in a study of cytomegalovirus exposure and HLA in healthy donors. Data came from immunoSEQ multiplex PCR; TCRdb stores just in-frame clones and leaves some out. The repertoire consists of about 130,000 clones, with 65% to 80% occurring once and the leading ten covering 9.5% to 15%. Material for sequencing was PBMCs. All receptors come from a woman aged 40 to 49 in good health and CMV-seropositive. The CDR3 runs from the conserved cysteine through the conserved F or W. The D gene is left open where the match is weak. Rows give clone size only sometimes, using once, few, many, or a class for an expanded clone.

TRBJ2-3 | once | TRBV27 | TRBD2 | CASGTSGIVTQYF | TGTGCCAGCGGGACTAGCGGGATCGTCACGCAGTATTTT
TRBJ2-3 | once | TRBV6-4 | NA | CASSESGSTDTQYF | TGTGCCAGCAGTGAAAGCGGAAGCACAGATACGCAGTATTTT
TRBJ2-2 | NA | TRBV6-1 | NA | CASSGTPGLPIANTGELFF | TGTGCCAGCAGTGGGACCCCCGGACTACCCATCGCGAACACCGGGGAGCTGTTTTTT
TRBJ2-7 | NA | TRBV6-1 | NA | CASSAGGGTYEQYF | TGTGCCAGCAGTGCAGGCGGAGGGACCTACGAGCAGTACTTC
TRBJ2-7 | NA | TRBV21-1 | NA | CASSKRNRTGGEQYF | TGTGCCAGCAGCAAAAGGAACCGGACAGGGGGCGAGCAGTACTTC
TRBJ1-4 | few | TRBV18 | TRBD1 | CASSGQTGRVEKLFF | TGTGCCAGCTCCGGTCAGACAGGGCGGGTTGAAAAACTGTTTTTT
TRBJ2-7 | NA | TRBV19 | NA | CASSISEGGEQYF | TGTGCCAGTAGTATCTCCGAAGGCGGGGAGCAGTACTTC
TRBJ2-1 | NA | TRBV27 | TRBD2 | CASSPRTSVGQFF | TGTGCCAGCAGTCCTCGGACTAGCGTGGGGCAGTTCTTC
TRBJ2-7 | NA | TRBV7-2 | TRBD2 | CASNSGLAAYEQYF | TGTGCCAGCAACTCGGGACTAGCGGCGTACGAGCAGTACTTC
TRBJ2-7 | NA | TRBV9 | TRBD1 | CASSVGTGNRYEQYF | TGTGCCAGCAGCGTAGGGACAGGGAATCGATACGAGCAGTACTTC
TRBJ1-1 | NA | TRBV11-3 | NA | CASSLGHAGNTEAFF | TGTGCCAGCAGCTTAGGACATGCAGGGAACACTGAAGCTTTCTTT
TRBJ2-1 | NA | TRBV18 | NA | CASSPLPLQGNEQFF | TGTGCCAGCTCACCACTTCCTCTCCAGGGGAATGAGCAGTTCTTC
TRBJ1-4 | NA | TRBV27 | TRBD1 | CASSLAGGVAEKLFF | TGTGCCAGCAGTTTGGCAGGGGGCGTCGCTGAAAAACTGTTTTTT
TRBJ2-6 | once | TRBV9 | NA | CASSWEAGANVLTF | TGTGCCAGCAGCTGGGAGGCTGGGGCCAACGTCCTGACTTTC
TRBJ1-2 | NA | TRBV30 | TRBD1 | CAWSRLDRGGYTF | TGTGCCTGGAGTCGGTTGGACAGGGGTGGCTACACCTTC
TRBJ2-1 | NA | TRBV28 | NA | CASSWGRSSYNEQFF | TGTGCCAGTTCCTGGGGGCGCAGCTCCTACAATGAGCAGTTCTTC
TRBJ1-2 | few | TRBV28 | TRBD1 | CASTYRGSSNYGYTF | TGTGCCAGCACTTACAGGGGAAGTTCTAACTATGGCTACACCTTC
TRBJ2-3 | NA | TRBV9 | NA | CASSSRGGRGTDTQYF | TGTGCCAGCAGCAGCCGCGGAGGTAGAGGCACAGATACGCAGTATTTT
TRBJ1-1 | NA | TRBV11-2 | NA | CASSPYRVATGLKNTEAFF | TGTGCCAGCAGCCCTTACAGGGTTGCAACAGGTTTAAAAAACACTGAAGCTTTCTTT
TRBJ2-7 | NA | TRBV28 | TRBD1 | CATGDRGLEQYF | TGTGCCACAGGGGACAGGGGTCTCGAGCAGTACTTC
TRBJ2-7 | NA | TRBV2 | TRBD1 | CASTPRTGVAYEQYF | TGTGCCAGCACCCCCCGGACAGGAGTGGCCTACGAGCAGTACTTC
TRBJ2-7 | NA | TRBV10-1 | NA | CATMKLVREQYF | TGCGCCACTATGAAACTAGTGCGGGAGCAGTACTTC
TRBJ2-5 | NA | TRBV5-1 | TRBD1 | CASSLVGQAQETQYF | TGCGCCAGCAGCTTGGTAGGACAGGCTCAAGAGACCCAGTACTTC
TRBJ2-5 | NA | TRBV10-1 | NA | CASSEVDQETQYF | TGCGCCAGCAGTGAGGTAGACCAAGAGACCCAGTACTTC
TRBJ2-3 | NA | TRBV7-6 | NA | CASSPHHTDTQYF | TGTGCCAGCAGCCCACATCACACAGATACGCAGTATTTT
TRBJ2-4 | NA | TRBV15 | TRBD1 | CATSRVRDRDYIQYF | TGTGCCACCAGCAGAGTTCGGGACAGGGATTACATTCAGTACTTC
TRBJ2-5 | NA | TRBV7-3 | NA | CASSLNYQGTQYF | TGTGCCAGCAGCTTAAACTATCAGGGGACCCAGTACTTC
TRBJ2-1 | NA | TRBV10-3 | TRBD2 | CAIGGLAGDEQFF | TGTGCCATCGGGGGACTAGCGGGAGATGAGCAGTTCTTC
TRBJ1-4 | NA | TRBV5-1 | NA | CASSLAVTGNNEKLFF | TGCGCCAGCAGCTTGGCAGTCACGGGAAATAATGAAAAACTGTTTTTT
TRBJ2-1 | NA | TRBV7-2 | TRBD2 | CTSSLAASGINNEQFF | TGTACCAGCAGCTTAGCTGCTAGCGGGATCAACAATGAGCAGTTCTTC
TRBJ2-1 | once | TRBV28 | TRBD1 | CASSPGDRGSYSGQFF | TGTGCCAGCAGTCCGGGGGACAGGGGCTCCTACTCGGGGCAGTTCTTC
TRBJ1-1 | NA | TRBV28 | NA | CASSLILLNTEAFF | TGTGCCAGCAGTTTAATACTATTGAACACTGAAGCTTTCTTT
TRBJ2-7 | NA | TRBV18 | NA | CASSPSRKGAYEQYF | TGTGCCAGCTCACCGTCCCGCAAGGGGGCCTACGAGCAGTACTTC
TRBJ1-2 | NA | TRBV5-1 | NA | CASSSTGRGYGYTF | TGCGCCAGCAGCTCTACCGGGAGGGGCTATGGCTACACCTTC
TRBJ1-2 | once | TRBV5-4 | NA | CASSPLVIGARDYTF | TGTGCCAGCAGCCCGCTTGTCATTGGGGCTCGTGACTACACCTTC
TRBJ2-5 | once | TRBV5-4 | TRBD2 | CASSFSGTSGTRGTQYF | TGTGCCAGCAGCTTTTCGGGGACTAGCGGGACCCGAGGGACCCAGTACTTC